A selection of T cell receptor beta chains follows, all from one sample in a study of blood T cell repertoires in COVID-19. Libraries were prepared by immunoSEQ multiplex PCR; TCRdb keeps only in-frame clonotypes and omits some of them. Of more than 300,000 clones detected, about nine tenths appear once; the ten largest clones hold roughly 10%. Material: PBMCs or T cells enriched from blood (not recorded which). The receptors stem from a woman between 18 and 29 years old who had recovered from COVID-19. CDR3s include the opening cysteine and the closing phenylalanine or tryptophan. Each record gives: J gene, CDR3 length, clone size, V gene, D gene, CDR3 DNA, CDR3 protein. D genes are given only for firm matches. Clone size is shown for a subset of rows, as once, few, many or a class of expanded clone.

TRBJ1-5 | 13 | few | TRBV19 | - | TGTGCCAGTAGTATGGAGGCCAATCAGCCCCAGCATTTT | CASSMEANQPQHF
TRBJ1-2 | 11 | - | TRBV19 | TRBD1 | TGTGCCAGTAGTTCGCAGGGGGCGCGCACCTTC | CASSSQGARTF
TRBJ1-3 | 14 | - | TRBV28 | - | TGTGCCAGCAGTTTTGATGTAGATCGGGGCACCATATATTTT | CASSFDVDRGTIYF
TRBJ2-2 | 15 | - | TRBV27 | TRBD2 | TGTGCCAGCAGTTACGTGACTAGCGCCACCGGGGAGCTGTTTTTT | CASSYVTSATGELFF
TRBJ1-1 | 17 | - | TRBV7-6 | TRBD1 | TGTGCCAGCAGCCGTAAAGGGGGCGCGGTGTCGGACACTGAAGCTTTCTTT | CASSRKGGAVSDTEAFF
TRBJ2-6 | 15 | - | TRBV10-3 | - | TGTGCCATCAGCGACCCACGGACAGAGCGGAACGTCCTGACTTTC | CAISDPRTERNVLTF
TRBJ1-6 | 15 | - | TRBV4-1 | - | TGCGCCAGCAGCCAACCCAGGGCTCGGAATTCACCCCTCCACTTT | CASSQPRARNSPLHF
TRBJ2-7 | 13 | - | TRBV28 | - | TGTGCCAGCAGTTTACTAGGCTTCTACGAGCAGTACTTC | CASSLLGFYEQYF
TRBJ2-6 | 18 | - | TRBV5-8 | - | TGTGCCAGCAGCTTGTCACAGGGTAAAGGTTACGGGGCCAACGTCCTGACTTTC | CASSLSQGKGYGANVLTF
TRBJ2-5 | 16 | - | TRBV6-5 | - | TGTGCCAGCAGTTACTCGTCTTCGACCGGGGTCGAGACCCAGTACTTC | CASSYSSSTGVETQYF
TRBJ1-2 | 14 | - | TRBV10-2 | - | TGCGCCAGCAGTGGCGGCGGACTCCACTATGGCTACACCTTC | CASSGGGLHYGYTF
TRBJ2-5 | 16 | - | TRBV5-6 | TRBD1 | TGTGCCAGCAGCTTGGAGGACAGGCGACCCGGGGAGACCCAGTACTTC | CASSLEDRRPGETQYF
TRBJ2-5 | 14 | - | TRBV11-2 | - | TGTGCCAGCAGCTACTTTAGTGCGGGAGAGACCCAGTACTTC | CASSYFSAGETQYF
TRBJ1-2 | 14 | few | TRBV19 | - | TGTGCCAGTAGTCGGGAGGGAGCCGACTATGGCTACACCTTC | CASSREGADYGYTF
TRBJ2-5 | 13 | - | TRBV5-1 | - | TGCGCCAGCAGCTTGACAGGGCCAGAGACCCAGTACTTC | CASSLTGPETQYF
TRBJ2-1 | 15 | - | TRBV19 | - | TGTGCCAGTAGTATAAGCCGGATCCCAGGAAATGAGCAGTTCTTC | CASSISRIPGNEQFF
TRBJ2-3 | 15 | - | TRBV2 | - | TGTGCCAGCACCGAAAACGATCCCGAGACAGATACGCAGTATTTT | CASTENDPETDTQYF
TRBJ1-1 | 17 | - | TRBV7-9 | TRBD1 | TGTGCCAGCAGCCCGACCGGGACAGGGGCCATGAACACTGAAGCTTTCTTT | CASSPTGTGAMNTEAFF
TRBJ2-3 | 15 | once | TRBV7-9 | TRBD2 | TGTGCCAGCAGCTTAGTCCGGGGGGACACAGATACGCAGTATTTT | CASSLVRGDTDTQYF
TRBJ1-6 | 15 | once | TRBV6-4 | TRBD1 | TGTGCCAGCAGCGAGGGCCGGGACAGGAACTCACCCCTCCACTTT | CASSEGRDRNSPLHF
TRBJ2-3 | 15 | few | TRBV5-1 | TRBD2 | TGCGCCAGCAGCTTGGCCCTAGCGGGGGGAATCACGCAGTATTTT | CASSLALAGGITQYF
TRBJ1-2 | 14 | - | TRBV18 | TRBD1 | TGTGCCAGCTCACTGGACAGGAAGAACTATGGCTACACCTTC | CASSLDRKNYGYTF
TRBJ2-1 | 18 | - | TRBV18 | TRBD1 | TGTGCCAGCTCACCGTTTGACGCCGGGACAGGGGGAAACAATGAGCAGTTCTTC | CASSPFDAGTGGNNEQFF
TRBJ2-5 | 14 | - | TRBV30 | TRBD1 | TGTGCCTGGAGTTCGACAGGGGCAATGGGGACCCAGTACTTC | CAWSSTGAMGTQYF
TRBJ1-2 | 13 | - | TRBV2 | - | TGTGCCAGCAGTGAAGCCAGGACTCATGGCTACACCTTC | CASSEARTHGYTF
TRBJ2-1 | 14 | - | TRBV4-1 | - | TGCGCCAGCAGCCAAGAAAGCCTCCGGGGTGAGCAGTTCTTC | CASSQESLRGEQFF
TRBJ2-3 | 19 | - | TRBV30 | TRBD2 | TGTGCCTGGAGCCTAGATGGTAGCGGGAAGCTCGAGGATGCAGATACGCAGTATTTT | CAWSLDGSGKLEDADTQYF
TRBJ1-4 | 14 | once | TRBV6-5 | TRBD1 | TGTGCCAGCAAATCGACAGGGGCCAATGAAAAACTGTTTTTT | CASKSTGANEKLFF
TRBJ2-1 | 14 | - | TRBV20-1 | - | TGCAGTGCTAGTGGGGGAGTGGGTTACAATGAGCAGTTCTTC | CSASGGVGYNEQFF
TRBJ2-2 | 18 | - | TRBV18 | - | TGTGCCAGCTCACCAGTTCGTCCCTCAAGCCCTGAGGGCGGGGAGCTGTTTTTT | CASSPVRPSSPEGGELFF